A single sample is the source of the 18 T cell receptor beta chains below, sequenced in a study of blood T cells in healthy people across ages. A second PCR, run for about 7 to 11 cycles, used a sample-barcoded 5' primer plus a J-beta primer mix. Via MiXCR, TCRdb re-called the 5' RACE reads, giving one row per CDR3 protein. Found here are some 800,000 distinct CDR3 sequences, around 45% of them singletons; the top ten hold about 21%. The specimen was blood. These receptors originate from a man in his 60s in good health.

V is TRBV7-9 and J is TRBJ2-1, with D possibly being TRBD1 or TRBD2 (5 bases each). Germline values: CDR1 SEHNR, CDR2 FQNEAQ (reference sequence). This CDR3 comprises 15 residues. V lost 5 bases, J lost 0 bases, and 11 bases lay in between. The CDR3 protein is CASSREGISYNEQFF. The CDR3 nucleotides are TGTGCCAGCAGCCGCGAGGGGATCTCCTACAATGAGCAGTTCTTC.

The chain joins TRBV18 to TRBJ1-2, with 7 bases aligning to TRBD1. The V gene end was trimmed by 5 bases and the J gene end by 5 bases; junction bases not matched to a gene: 11. The V gene's germline CDR1 is KGHSH and CDR2 LQKENI. This CDR3 contains 15 residues. CDR3 loop: CASSFDRAPEYGYTF. Written as DNA, the CDR3 is TGTGCCAGCTCATTCGACAGGGCCCCGGAGTATGGCTACACCTTC.

V usage is TRBV27 and J usage is TRBJ2-2; 9 positions match TRBD1. Germline CDR1 reads MNHEY; CDR2 reads SMNVEV (reference sequence). Trimming removed 8 bases from V and 4 bases from J; junction bases left unmatched: 14. The CDR3 totals 17 residues. The CDR3 DNA reads TGTGCCAGCGGAGCGGGTCAAGGACAGGGGAGCACCGGGGAGCTGTTTTTT. This translates into CASGAGQGQGSTGELFF.

This clonotype has only a few counts. The chain combines TRBV7-9 with TRBJ2-5, with 10 nucleotides matching TRBD1. The DNA end lines up better with TRBJ2-7; the J call may be wrong. This CDR3 spans 15 amino acids. In germline, CDR1 is SEHNR, CDR2 FQNEAQ (reference sequence). CDR3 region: CASSLAGRDRGEQYF. The CDR3 bases are TGTGCCAGCAGCTTAGCTGGCCGGGACAGGGGCGAGCAGTACTTC.

In regard to this clonotype: At one end the junction does not follow the germline gene, possibly because of a read error. This rearrangement joins TRBV20-1 to TRBJ2-1; perhaps TRBD1 as D (7 bases). Germline assignment: CDR1 DFQATT and CDR2 SNEGSKA (reference sequence). This CDR3 region has 13 residues. This chain's CDR3 is CSAAGQSFNEQFF. In DNA form, the CDR3 reads TGCAGTGCCGCGGGACAGTCCTTCAATGAGCAGTTCTTC.

This clonotype was picked up a small number of times. The chain combines TRBV3-1 with TRBJ2-7; D is possibly TRBD1 (6 bases). This CDR3 is built from 15 residues. The germline CDR1 and CDR2 sequences are LGHDT and YNNKEL (reference sequence). V lost 0 bases and J 0 bases, leaving 9 bases between the germline ends. CDR3 in amino acids: CASSQEIQGSYEQYF. The CDR3 DNA follows: TGTGCCAGCAGCCAAGAGATACAGGGCTCCTACGAGCAGTACTTC.

This clonotype was seen only a few times. CDR3 coding DNA: TGTGCCAGCAGAAGCGATCTCTCCTACAATGAGCAGTTCTTC. It encodes CASRSDLSYNEQFF. The chain recombines TRBV6-1 with TRBJ2-1; no firm D call. CDR1 and CDR2 from the germline V gene are MNHNS and SASEGT. This CDR3 comprises 14 residues. V was clipped by 6 bases and J by 0 bases, with 9 bases between them.

This clonotype turned up a few times. V and J are TRBV20-1 and TRBJ2-3; D may be TRBD1 (5 bases). With 0 bases removed from V and 6 bases from J, the gap between germline ends came to 19 bases. CDR3 length: 16 residues. CDR1 is DFQATT and CDR2 is SNEGSKA in the germline V gene (reference sequence). CDR3 region: CSARDQGIPPADTQYF. The CDR3 DNA reads as TGCAGTGCTAGAGATCAGGGAATCCCCCCCGCGGATACGCAGTATTTT.

The chain uses TRBV7-9 and TRBJ2-3; perhaps TRBD1 as D (6 bases). V lost 5 bases to trimming and J lost 6 bases, with 18 bases between them. Looked up from germline, CDR1 is SEHNR and CDR2 is FQNEAQ (reference sequence). The CDR3 is made up of 15 amino acids. CDR3 amino acids: CASSKQGMSADTQYF. CDR3 DNA sequence: TGTGCCAGCAGCAAACAGGGTATGAGTGCGGATACGCAGTATTTT.

The J gene is TRBJ2-1, the V gene TRBV6-2 or TRBV6-3; 9 positions agree with TRBD2. Germline V CDR1 and CDR2: MNHEY, SVGEGT. The CDR3 sequence is 17 residues long. Unmatched junction bases numbered 11, after V lost 3 bases and J lost 5 bases. The CDR3 loop reads CASSYWGGGLADNEQFF. CDR3 DNA: TGTGCCAGCAGTTATTGGGGTGGGGGACTAGCCGACAATGAGCAGTTCTTC.

This clonotype was detected a few times. The chain carries TRBV4-1 and TRBJ2-3; D is unresolved. The ends were cut back, 1 base at V and 0 bases at J, with 5 bases in the middle. Germline V CDR1 and CDR2: MGHRA, YSYEKL. CDR3 length: 14 residues. The CDR3 DNA reads as TGCGCCAGCAGCCAAGGAAAAAGCACAGATACGCAGTATTTT. Its translation: CASSQGKSTDTQYF.

This clonotype was observed a handful of times. V and J are TRBV12-3 or TRBV12-4 and TRBJ1-2; D gene unclear. This CDR3 spans 13 amino acids. V was shortened by 5 bases and J by 3 bases, with 10 bases between the two germline ends. In nucleotides, the CDR3 is TGTGCCAGCAGTCGGAGGAGGGACTATGGCTACACCTTC. Translated: CASSRRRDYGYTF.

This clonotype turned up a few times. A much larger clone lies one base from this, so it may be a read error. The rearrangement uses TRBV20-1 and TRBJ2-7, with 10 bases identical to TRBD1. The CDR3 contains 15 residues. With 4 bases clipped from V and 7 bases from J, the junction kept 13 bases outside the gene matches. Looked up from germline, CDR1 is DFQATT and CDR2 is SNEGSKA (reference sequence). As DNA, the CDR3 is TGCAGTGCTATGAAGGACAGGGGGTTCTTCAATGAGCAGTACTTC. It translates to CSAMKDRGFFNEQYF.

This chain connects TRBV6-6 to TRBJ2-1, with 7 positions matching TRBD1. CDR1 and CDR2 (germline): MNHNY, SVGAGI (reference sequence). The CDR3 has 15 residues. The V segment lost 7 bases and the J segment 3 bases; nucleotides outside the gene matches: 9. DNA for the CDR3: TGTGCCAGCAAGAATACCGGGACAGTCTACAATGAGCAGTTCTTC. Amino acid sequence: CASKNTGTVYNEQFF.

This sequence joins TRBV6-4 and TRBJ2-1, with 7 positions matching TRBD2. The CDR3 loop spans 14 amino acids. CDR1 MRHNA and CDR2 SNTAGT come from the germline V gene. V lost 1 base to trimming and J lost 6 bases; unmatched junction nucleotides: 3. The DNA of the CDR3 is TGTGCCAGCAGTGACTTAGCGGGCAGCAATGAGCAGTTCTTC. Protein: CASSDLAGSNEQFF.

In nucleotides, the CDR3 is TGCAGTGTTCAAAGGGCGGACAGGGGTGGCTTATATGGCTACACCTTC. It specifies CSVQRADRGGLYGYTF. The V and J genes are TRBV20-1 and TRBJ1-2, with 9 bases aligning to TRBD1. V was pared by 7 bases and J by 5 bases, with 17 bases of the junction left unmatched. The germline gives CDR1 DFQATT, CDR2 SNEGSKA (reference sequence). This CDR3 is 16 amino acids long.

This clonotype was recorded at least ten times. The chain recombines TRBV13 with TRBJ2-3; D call uncertain. CDR1 PRHDT and CDR2 FYEKMQ come from the germline V gene (reference sequence). CDR3 length: 14 residues. V gave up 4 bases and J gave up 6 bases, with 14 bases separating them. CDR3 in amino acids: CASSSSPNVDTQYF. The CDR3 DNA reads TGTGCCAGCAGCTCGTCCCCGAACGTGGATACGCAGTATTTT.

This clonotype appeared once. The V gene is TRBV5-5, the J gene TRBJ2-7; D not resolved. The germline V and J ends were trimmed by 4 bases and 5 bases, with 16 bases remaining between them. The CDR3 spans 14 residues. CDR1 is SGHKS and CDR2 is YYEKEE in the germline V gene (reference sequence). DNA of the CDR3: TGTGCCAGCAGCGGTGACATAGGAAGTCACGAGCAGTACTTC. Amino acid sequence: CASSGDIGSHEQYF.